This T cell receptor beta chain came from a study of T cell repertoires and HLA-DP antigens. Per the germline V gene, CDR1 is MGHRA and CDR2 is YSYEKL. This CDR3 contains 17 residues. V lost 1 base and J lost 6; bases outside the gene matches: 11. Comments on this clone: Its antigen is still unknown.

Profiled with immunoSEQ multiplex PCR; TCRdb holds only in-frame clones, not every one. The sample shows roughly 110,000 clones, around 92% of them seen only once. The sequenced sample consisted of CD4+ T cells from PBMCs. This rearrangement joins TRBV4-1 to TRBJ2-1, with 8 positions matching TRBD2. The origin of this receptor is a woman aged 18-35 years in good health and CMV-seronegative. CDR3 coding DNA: TGCGCCAGCAGCCAAGTTCTTCAGCGGGAGAATGGCAATGAGCAGTTCTTC. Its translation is CASSQVLQRENGNEQFF.